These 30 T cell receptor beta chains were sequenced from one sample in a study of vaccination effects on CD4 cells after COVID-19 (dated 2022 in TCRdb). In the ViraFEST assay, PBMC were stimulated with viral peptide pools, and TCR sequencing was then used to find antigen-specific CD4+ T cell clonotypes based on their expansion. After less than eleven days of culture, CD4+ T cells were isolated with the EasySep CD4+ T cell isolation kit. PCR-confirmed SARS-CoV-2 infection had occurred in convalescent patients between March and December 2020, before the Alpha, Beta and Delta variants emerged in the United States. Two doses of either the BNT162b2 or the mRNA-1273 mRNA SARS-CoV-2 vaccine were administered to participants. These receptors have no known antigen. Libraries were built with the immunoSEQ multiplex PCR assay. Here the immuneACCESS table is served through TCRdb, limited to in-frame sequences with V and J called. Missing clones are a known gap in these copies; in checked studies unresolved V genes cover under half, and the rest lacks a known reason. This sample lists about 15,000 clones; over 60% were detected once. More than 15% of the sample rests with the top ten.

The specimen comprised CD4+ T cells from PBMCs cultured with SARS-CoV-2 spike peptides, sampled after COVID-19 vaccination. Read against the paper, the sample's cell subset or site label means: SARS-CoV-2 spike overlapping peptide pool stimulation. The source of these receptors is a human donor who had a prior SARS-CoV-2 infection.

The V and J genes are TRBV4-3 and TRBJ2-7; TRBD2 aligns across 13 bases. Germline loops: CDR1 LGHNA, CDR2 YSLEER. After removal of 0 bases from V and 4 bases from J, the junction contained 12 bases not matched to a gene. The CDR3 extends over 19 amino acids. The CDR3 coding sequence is TGCGCCAGCAGCCAAGAGCTGACTAGCGGGAGGTGGGGGACGTACGAGCAGTACTTC. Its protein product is CASSQELTSGRWGTYEQYF.

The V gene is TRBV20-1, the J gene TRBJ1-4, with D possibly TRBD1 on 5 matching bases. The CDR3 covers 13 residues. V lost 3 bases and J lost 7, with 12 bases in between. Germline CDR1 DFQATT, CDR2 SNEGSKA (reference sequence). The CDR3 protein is CSASKGMAEKLFF. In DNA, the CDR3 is TGCAGTGCTAGTAAGGGGATGGCTGAAAAACTGTTTTTT.

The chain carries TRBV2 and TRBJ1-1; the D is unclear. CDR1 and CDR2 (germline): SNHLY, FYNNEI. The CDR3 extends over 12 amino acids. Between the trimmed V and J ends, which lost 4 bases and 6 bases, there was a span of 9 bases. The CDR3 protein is CASSGDFAEAFF. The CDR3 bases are TGTGCCAGCAGTGGAGATTTCGCTGAAGCTTTCTTT.

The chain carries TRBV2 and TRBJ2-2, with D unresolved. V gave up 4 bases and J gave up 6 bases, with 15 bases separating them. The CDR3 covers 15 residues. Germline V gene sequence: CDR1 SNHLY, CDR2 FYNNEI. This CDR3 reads CASSVKGNKAGELFF. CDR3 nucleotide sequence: TGTGCCAGCAGTGTCAAGGGAAACAAGGCCGGGGAGCTGTTTTTT.

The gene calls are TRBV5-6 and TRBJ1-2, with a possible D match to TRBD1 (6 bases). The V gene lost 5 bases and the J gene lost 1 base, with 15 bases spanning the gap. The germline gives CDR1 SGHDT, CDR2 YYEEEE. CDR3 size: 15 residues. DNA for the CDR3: TGTGCCAGCAGGGGCAATGGACAGAGTAACTATGGCTACACCTTC. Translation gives CASRGNGQSNYGYTF.

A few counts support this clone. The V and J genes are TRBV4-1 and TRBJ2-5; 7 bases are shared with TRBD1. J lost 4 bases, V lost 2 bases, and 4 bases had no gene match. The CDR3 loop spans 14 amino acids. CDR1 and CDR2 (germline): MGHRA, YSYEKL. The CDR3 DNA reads TGCGCCAGCAGCCAAACCGACAGGGCAGAGACCCAGTACTTC. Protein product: CASSQTDRAETQYF.

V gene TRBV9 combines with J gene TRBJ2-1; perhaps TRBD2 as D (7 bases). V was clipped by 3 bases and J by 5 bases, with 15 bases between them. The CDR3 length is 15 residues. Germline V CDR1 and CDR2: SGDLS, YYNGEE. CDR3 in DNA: TGTGCCAGCAGCGGGCAGGGGCTAGCGGACAATGAGCAGTTCTTC. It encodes CASSGQGLADNEQFF.

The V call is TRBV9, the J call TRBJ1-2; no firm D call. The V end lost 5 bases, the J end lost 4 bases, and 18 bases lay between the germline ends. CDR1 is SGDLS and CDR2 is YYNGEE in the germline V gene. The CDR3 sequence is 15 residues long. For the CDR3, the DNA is TGTGCCAGCAGGGGGTCGGGGAGGGCTGGCTATGGCTACACCTTC. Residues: CASRGSGRAGYGYTF.

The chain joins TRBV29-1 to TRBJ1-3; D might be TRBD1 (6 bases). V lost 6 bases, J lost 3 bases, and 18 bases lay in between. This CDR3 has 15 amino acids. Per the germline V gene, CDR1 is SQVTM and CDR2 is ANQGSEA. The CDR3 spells CSVVIFGGVGNTIYF. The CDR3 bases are TGCAGCGTCGTCATCTTCGGGGGCGTTGGAAACACCATATATTTT.

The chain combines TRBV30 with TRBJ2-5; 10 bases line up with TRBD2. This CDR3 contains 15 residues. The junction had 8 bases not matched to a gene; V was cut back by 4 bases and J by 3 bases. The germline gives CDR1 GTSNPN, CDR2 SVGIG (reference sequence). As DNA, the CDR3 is TGTGCCTGGATACACACGGGACTAGCGAAAGAGACCCAGTACTTC. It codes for CAWIHTGLAKETQYF.

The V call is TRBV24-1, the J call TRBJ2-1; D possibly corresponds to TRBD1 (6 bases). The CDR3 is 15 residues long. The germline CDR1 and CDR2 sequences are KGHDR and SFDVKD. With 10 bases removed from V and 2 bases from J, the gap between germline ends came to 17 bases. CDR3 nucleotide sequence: TGTGCCACGTCAAGACCAGGGGTCCCCTACAATGAGCAGTTCTTC. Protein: CATSRPGVPYNEQFF.

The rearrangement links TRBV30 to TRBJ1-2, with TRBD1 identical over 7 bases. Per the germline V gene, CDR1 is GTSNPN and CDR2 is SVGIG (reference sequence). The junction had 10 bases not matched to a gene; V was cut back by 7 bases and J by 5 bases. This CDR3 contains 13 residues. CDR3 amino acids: CASARDRPYGYTF. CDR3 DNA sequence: TGTGCCTCCGCTAGGGACAGACCTTATGGCTACACCTTC.

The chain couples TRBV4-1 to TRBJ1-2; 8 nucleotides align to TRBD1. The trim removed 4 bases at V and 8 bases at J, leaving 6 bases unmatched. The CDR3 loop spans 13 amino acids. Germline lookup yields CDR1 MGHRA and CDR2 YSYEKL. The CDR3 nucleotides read TGCGCCAGCAGCCGGACCGGGACAGGAGGCTACACCTTC. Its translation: CASSRTGTGGYTF.

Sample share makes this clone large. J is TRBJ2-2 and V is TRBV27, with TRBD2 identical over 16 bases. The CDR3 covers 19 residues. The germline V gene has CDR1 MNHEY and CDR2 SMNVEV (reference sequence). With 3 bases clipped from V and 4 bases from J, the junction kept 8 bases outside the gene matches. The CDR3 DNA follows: TGTGCCAGCAGTTTTTACGGGACTAGCGGGAGGGCCGTCACCGGGGAGCTGTTTTTT. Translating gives CASSFYGTSGRAVTGELFF.

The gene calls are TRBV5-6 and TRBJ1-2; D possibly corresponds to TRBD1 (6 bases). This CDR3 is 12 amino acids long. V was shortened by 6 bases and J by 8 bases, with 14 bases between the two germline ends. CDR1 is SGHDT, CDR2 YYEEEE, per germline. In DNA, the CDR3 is TGTGCCAGCACCGAGGACAGAGGGGGCTACACCTTC. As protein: CASTEDRGGYTF.

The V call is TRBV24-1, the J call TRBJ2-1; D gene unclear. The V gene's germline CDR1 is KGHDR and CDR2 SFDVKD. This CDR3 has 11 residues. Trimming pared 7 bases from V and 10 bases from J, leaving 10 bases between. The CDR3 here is CATSESREQFF. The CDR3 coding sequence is TGTGCCACCAGCGAGTCTAGGGAGCAGTTCTTC.

CDR3 coding DNA: TGTGCCAGCAGCCCGAGTCCCAGGGTCATAGCCAAAAACATTCAGTACTTC. Protein: CASSPSPRVIAKNIQYF. The chain carries TRBV5-4 and TRBJ2-4; D possibly corresponds to TRBD1 (5 bases). Looked up from germline, CDR1 is SGHNT and CDR2 is YYREEE (reference sequence). The V gene lost 4 bases and the J gene lost 0 bases, with 17 bases spanning the gap. This CDR3 is built from 17 residues. Full variable domain (outside the CDR3, taken from reference TRBV5-4 and TRBJ2-4): ETGVTQSPTHLIKTRGQQVTLRCSSQSGHNTVSWYQQALGQGPQFIFQYYREEENGRGNFPPRFSGLQFPNYSSELNVNALELDDSALYLCASSPSPRVIAKNIQYFGAGTRLSVL.

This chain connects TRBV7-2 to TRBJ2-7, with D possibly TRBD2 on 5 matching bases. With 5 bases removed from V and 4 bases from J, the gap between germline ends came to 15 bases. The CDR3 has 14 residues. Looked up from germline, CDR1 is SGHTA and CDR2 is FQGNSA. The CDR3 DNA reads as TGTGCCAGCAGCCCCCATTTAGTAGCGTACGAGCAGTACTTC. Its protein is CASSPHLVAYEQYF.

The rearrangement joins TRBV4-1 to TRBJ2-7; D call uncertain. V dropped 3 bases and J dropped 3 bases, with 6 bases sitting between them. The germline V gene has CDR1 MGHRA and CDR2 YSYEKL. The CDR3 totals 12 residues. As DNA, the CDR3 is TGCGCCAGCAGCCACGACTTCTACGAGCAGTACTTC. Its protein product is CASSHDFYEQYF.

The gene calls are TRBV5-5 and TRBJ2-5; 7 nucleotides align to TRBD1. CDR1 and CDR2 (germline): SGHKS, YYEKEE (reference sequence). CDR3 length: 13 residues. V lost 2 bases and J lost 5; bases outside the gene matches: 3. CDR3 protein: CASSLGGRETQYF. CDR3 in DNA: TGTGCCAGCAGCTTAGGGGGCCGGGAGACCCAGTACTTC. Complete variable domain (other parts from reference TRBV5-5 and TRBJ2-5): DAGVTQSPTHLIKTRGQQVTLRCSPISGHKSVSWYQQVLGQGPQFIFQYYEKEERGRGNFPDRFSARQFPNYSSELNVNALLLGDSALYLCASSLGGRETQYFGPGTRLLVL.

For the CDR3, the DNA is TGTGCCAGCGCAGACAGGGCCAATCAGCCCCAGCATTTT. Translated: CASADRANQPQHF. The chain combines TRBV6-5 with TRBJ1-5; 7 positions agree with TRBD1. The J segment lost 3 bases and the V segment lost 8 bases, leaving 4 bases of the junction unmatched. Germline CDR1 MNHEY, CDR2 SVGAGI. The CDR3 extends over 13 amino acids.

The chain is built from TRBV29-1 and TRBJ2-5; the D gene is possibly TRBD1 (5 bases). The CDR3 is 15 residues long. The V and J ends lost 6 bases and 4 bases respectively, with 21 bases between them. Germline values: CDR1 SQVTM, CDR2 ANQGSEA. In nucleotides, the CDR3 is TGCAGCGTCGTACGGTGGACAAGCCTCGGAGAGACCCAGTACTTC. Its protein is CSVVRWTSLGETQYF.

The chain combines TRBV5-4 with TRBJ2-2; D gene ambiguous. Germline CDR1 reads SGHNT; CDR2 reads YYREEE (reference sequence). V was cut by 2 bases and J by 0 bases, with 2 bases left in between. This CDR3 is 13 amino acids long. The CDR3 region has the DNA TGTGCCAGCAGCTTACCGAACACCGGGGAGCTGTTTTTT. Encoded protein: CASSLPNTGELFF.

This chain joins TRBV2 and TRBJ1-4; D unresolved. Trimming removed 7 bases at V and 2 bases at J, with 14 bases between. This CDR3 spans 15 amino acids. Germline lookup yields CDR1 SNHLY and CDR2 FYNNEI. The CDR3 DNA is TGTGCCAGCATACCCTTGGCGTCGACTAATGAAAAACTGTTTTTT. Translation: CASIPLASTNEKLFF.

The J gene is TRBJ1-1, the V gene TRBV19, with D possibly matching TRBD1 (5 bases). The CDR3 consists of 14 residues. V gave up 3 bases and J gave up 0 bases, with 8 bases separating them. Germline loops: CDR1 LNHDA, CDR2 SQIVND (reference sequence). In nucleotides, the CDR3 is TGTGCCAGTAGTATTACAGGTGTGAACACTGAAGCTTTCTTT. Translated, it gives CASSITGVNTEAFF.

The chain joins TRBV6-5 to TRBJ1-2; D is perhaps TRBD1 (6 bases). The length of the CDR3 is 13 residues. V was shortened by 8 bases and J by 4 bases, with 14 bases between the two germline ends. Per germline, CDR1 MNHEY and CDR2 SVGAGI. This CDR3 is CASQIGGIYGYTF. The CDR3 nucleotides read TGTGCCAGCCAGATAGGGGGGATCTATGGCTACACCTTC.

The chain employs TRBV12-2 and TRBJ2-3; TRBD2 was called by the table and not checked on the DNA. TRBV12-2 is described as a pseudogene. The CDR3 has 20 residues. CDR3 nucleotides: TGTGCAAGTCGCTTAGGGACTAGCGGGACTAAGGGCTGTGGCACAGATACGCAGTATTTT. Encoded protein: CASRLGTSGTKGCGTDTQYF.

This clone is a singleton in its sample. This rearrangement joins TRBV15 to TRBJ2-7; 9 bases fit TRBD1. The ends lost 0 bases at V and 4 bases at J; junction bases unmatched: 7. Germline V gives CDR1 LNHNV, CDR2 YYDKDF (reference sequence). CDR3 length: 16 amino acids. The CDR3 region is CATSRDTGTGRYEQYF. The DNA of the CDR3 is TGTGCCACCAGCAGAGACACCGGGACAGGGAGGTACGAGCAGTACTTC.

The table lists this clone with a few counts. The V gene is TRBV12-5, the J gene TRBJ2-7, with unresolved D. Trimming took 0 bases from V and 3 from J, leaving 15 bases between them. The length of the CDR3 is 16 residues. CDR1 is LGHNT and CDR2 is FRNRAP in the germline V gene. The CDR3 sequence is CASGLVLSQDFYEQYF. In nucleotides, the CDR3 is TGTGCTAGTGGTTTGGTACTCTCCCAGGATTTCTACGAGCAGTACTTC. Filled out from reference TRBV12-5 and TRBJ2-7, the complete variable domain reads DARVTQTPRHKVTEMGQEVTMRCQPILGHNTVFWYRQTMMQGLELLAYFRNRAPLDDSGMPKDRFSAEMPDATLATLKIQPSEPRDSAVYFCASGLVLSQDFYEQYFGPGTRLTVT.

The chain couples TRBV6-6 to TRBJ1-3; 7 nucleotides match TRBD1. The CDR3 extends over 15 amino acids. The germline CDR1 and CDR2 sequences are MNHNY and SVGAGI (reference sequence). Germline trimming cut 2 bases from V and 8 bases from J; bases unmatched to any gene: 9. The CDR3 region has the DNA TGTGCCAGCAGTTACCCCGAAGGGGGCGCGGACACCATATATTTT. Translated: CASSYPEGGADTIYF.